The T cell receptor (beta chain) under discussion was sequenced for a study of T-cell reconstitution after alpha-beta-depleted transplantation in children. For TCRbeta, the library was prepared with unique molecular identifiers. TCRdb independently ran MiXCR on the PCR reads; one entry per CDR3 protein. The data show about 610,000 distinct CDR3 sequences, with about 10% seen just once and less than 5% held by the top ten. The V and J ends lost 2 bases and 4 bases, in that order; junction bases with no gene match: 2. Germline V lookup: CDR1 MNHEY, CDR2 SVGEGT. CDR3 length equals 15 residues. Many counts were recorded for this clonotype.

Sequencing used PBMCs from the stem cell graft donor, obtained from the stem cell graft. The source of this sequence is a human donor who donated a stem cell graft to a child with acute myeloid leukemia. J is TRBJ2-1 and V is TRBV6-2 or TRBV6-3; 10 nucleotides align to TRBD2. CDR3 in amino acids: CASSYRTSGYNEQFF. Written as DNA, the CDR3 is TGTGCCAGCAGTTACAGGACTAGCGGTTACAATGAGCAGTTCTTC.